Listed here is a single T cell receptor beta chain. This sample is drawn from a study of blood T cell repertoires in COVID-19. V was clipped by 3 bases and J by 2 bases; unmatched bases: 6. The CDR3 totals 15 residues. The V gene's germline CDR1 is SGHRS and CDR2 YFSETQ. The repertoire was sequenced with immunoSEQ multiplex PCR; TCRdb's copy has only in-frame clones and lacks some. Of more than 75,000 clones in the sample, roughly 88% were seen once. The receptor's source is a woman aged 70 to 79 with acute or convalescent COVID-19. The sequenced sample consisted of peripheral blood. The chain couples TRBV5-1 to TRBJ1-2, with 8 bases matching TRBD1. CDR3 nucleotides: TGCGCCAGCAGCTCGGGGACAGGCAAAAACTATGGCTACACCTTC. It codes for CASSSGTGKNYGYTF.